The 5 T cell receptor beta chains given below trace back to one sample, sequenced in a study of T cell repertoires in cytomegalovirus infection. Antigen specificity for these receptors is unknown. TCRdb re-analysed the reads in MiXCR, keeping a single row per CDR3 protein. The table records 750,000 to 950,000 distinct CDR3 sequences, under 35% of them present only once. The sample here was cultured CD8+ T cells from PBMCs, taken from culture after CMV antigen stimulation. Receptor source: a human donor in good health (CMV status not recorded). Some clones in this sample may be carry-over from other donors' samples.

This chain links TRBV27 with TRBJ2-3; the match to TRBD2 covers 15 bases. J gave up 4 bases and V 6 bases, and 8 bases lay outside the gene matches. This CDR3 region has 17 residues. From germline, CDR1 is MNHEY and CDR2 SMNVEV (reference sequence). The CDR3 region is CASSRGLAGGGPDTQYF. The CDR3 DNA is TGTGCCAGCAGCCGGGGACTAGCGGGGGGAGGCCCAGATACGCAGTATTTT.

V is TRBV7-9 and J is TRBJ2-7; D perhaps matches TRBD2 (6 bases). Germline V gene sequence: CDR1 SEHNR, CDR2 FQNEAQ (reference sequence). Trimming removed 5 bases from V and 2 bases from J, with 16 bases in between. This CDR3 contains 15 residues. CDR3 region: CASSPFWGDPYEQYF. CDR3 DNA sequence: TGTGCCAGCAGCCCCTTTTGGGGGGACCCCTACGAGCAGTACTTC.

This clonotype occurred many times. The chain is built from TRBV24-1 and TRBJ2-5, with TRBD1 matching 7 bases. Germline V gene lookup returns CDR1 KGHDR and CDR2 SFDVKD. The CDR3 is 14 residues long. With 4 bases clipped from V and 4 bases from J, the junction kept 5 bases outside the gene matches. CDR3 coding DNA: TGTGCCACCAGTGAGACAGGGAGTAGAGAGACCCAGTACTTC. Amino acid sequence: CATSETGSRETQYF.

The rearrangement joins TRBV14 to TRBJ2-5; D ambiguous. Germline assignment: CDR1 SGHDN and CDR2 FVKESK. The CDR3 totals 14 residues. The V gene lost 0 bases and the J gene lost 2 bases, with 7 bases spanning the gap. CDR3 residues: CASSQELEQETQYF. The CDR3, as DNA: TGTGCCAGCAGCCAAGAACTGGAACAAGAGACCCAGTACTTC.

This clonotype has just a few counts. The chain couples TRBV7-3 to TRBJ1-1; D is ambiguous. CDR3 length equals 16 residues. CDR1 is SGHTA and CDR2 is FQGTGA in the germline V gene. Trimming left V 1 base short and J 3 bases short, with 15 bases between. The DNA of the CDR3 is TGTGCCAGCAGCTTAATATACGGAGGGAGAGACACTGAAGCTTTCTTT. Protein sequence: CASSLIYGGRDTEAFF.